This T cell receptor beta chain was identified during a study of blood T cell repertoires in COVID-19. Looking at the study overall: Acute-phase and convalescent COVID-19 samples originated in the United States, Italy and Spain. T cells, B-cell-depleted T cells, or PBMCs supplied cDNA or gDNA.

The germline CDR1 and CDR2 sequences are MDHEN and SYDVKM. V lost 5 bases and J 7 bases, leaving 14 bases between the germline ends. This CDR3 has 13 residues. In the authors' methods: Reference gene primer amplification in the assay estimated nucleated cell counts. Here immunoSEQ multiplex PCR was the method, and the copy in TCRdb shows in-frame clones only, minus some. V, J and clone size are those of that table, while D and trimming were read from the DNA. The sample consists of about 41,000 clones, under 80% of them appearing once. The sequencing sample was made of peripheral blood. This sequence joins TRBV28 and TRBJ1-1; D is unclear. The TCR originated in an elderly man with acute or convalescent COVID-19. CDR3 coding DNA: TGTGCCAGCAGTGAGACAAGTGTGGGTGAAGCTTTCTTT. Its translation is CASSETSVGEAFF. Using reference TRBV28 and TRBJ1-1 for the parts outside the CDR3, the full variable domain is DVKVTQSSRYLVKRTGEKVFLECVQDMDHENMFWYRQDPGLGLRLIYFSYDVKMKEKGDIPEGYSVSREKKERFSLILESASTNQTSMYLCASSETSVGEAFFGQGTRLTVV.